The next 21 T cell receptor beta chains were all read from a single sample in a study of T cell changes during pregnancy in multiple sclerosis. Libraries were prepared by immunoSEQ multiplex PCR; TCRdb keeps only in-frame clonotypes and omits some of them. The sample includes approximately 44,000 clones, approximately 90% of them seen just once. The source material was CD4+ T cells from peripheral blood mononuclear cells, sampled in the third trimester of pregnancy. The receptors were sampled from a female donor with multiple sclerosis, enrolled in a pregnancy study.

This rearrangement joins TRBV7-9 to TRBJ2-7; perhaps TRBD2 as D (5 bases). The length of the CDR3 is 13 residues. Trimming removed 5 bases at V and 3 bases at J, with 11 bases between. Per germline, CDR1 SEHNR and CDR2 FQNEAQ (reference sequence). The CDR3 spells CASSVARDYEQYF. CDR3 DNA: TGTGCCAGCAGCGTCGCCCGGGACTACGAGCAGTACTTC.

The CDR3 coding sequence is TGTGCCAGCAGTGGGAGCAGGGGAGTTTCCACCTACGAGCAGTACTTC. Encoded protein: CASSGSRGVSTYEQYF. The gene calls are TRBV2 and TRBJ2-7; TRBD1 is a possible D gene (6 bases). Per germline, CDR1 SNHLY and CDR2 FYNNEI. The CDR3 extends over 16 amino acids. Trimming pared 4 bases from V and 2 bases from J, leaving 18 bases between.

The CDR3, as DNA: TGTGCCAGCAGCCCTCGGGGCAGGGGCTACAATGAGCAGTTCTTC. Its protein product is CASSPRGRGYNEQFF. The chain uses TRBV28 and TRBJ2-1; perhaps TRBD1 as D (6 bases). The V and J ends lost 6 bases and 3 bases respectively, with 15 bases between them. The CDR3 covers 15 residues. CDR1 is MDHEN and CDR2 is SYDVKM in the germline V gene.

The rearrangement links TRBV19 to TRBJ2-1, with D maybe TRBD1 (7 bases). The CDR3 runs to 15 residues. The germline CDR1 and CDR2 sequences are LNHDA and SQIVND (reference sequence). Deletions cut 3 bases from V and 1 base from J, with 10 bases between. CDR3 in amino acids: CASSIQGGSYNEQFF. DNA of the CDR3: TGTGCCAGTAGTATTCAGGGGGGTTCCTACAATGAGCAGTTCTTC.

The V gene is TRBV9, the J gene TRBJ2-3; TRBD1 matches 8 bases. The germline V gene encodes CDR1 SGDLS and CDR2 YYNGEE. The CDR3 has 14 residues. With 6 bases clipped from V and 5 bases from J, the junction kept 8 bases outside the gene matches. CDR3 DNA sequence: TGTGCCAGCACCATCGGACAGGGAAGAGATACGCAGTATTTT. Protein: CASTIGQGRDTQYF.

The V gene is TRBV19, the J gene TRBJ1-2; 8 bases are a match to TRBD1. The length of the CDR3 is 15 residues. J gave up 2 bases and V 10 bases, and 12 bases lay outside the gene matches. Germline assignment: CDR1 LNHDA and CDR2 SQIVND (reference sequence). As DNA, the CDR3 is TGTGCCACCTCCGTCGGGCCAGGGGGCAACTATGGCTACACCTTC. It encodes CATSVGPGGNYGYTF.

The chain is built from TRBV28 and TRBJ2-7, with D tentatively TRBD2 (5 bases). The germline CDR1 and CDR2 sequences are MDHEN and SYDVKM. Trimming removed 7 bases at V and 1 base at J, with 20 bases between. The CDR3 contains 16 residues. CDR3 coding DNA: TGTGCCAGCAACCTCCGGAGGACGGGTCCTTCCTACGAGCAGTACTTC. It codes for CASNLRRTGPSYEQYF.

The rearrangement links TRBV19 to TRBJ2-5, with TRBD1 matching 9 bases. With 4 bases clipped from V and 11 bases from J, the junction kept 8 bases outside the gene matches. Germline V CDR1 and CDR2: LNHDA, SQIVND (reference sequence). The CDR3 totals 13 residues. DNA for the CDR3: TGTGCCAGTAGTACGGGACAGGGAAGGAAGCAGTACTTC. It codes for CASSTGQGRKQYF.

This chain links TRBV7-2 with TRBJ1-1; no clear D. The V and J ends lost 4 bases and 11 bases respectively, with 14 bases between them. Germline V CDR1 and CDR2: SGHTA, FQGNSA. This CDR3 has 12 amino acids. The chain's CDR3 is CASSSPMKRAFF. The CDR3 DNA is TGTGCCAGCAGCTCACCCATGAAGCGGGCTTTCTTT.

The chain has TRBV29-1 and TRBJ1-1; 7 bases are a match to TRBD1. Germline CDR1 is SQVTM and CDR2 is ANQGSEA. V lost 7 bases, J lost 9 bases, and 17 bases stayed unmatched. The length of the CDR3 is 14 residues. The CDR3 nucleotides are TGCAGCGCGAGGGCGACCGGGACAGCTAGAAAAGCTTTCTTT. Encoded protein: CSARATGTARKAFF.

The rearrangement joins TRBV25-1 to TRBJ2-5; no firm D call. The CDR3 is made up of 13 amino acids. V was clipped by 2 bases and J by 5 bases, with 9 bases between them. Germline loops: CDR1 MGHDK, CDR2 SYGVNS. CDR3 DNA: TGTGCCAGCAGTGAAAACGAGTGGGAGACCCAGTACTTC. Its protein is CASSENEWETQYF.

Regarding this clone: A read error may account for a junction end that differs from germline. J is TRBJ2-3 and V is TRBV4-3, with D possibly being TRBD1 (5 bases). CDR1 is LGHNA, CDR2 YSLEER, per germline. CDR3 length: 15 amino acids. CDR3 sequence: CASRQVLQGTDTQYF. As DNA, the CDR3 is TGCGCCAGCAGGCAAGTCCTTCAGGGTACAGATACGCAGTATTTT.

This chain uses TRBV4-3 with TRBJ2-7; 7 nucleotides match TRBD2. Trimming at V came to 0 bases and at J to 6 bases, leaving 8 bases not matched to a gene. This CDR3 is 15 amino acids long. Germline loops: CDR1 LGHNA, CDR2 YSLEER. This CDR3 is CASSQEWRGGSEQYF. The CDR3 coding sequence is TGCGCCAGCAGCCAAGAGTGGCGGGGCGGGAGCGAGCAGTACTTC.

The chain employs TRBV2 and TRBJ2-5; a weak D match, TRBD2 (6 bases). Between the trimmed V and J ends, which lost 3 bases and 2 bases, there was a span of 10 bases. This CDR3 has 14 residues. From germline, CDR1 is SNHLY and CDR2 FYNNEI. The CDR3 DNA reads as TGTGCCAGCAGTGAGTGGGGGGTTCAAGAGACCCAGTACTTC. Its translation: CASSEWGVQETQYF.

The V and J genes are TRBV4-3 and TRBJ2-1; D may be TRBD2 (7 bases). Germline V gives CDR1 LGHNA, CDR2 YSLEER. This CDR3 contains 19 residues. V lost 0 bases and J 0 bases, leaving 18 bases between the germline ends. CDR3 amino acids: CASSQEGGGAGSSYNEQFF. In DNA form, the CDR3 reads TGCGCCAGCAGCCAAGAGGGAGGGGGGGCGGGTAGCTCCTACAATGAGCAGTTCTTC.

In DNA, the CDR3 is TGTGCCATCAGTGAGGGGGCCCAAAATCAGCCCCAGCATTTT. This codes for CAISEGAQNQPQHF. The chain links TRBV10-3 to TRBJ1-5; possible D gene TRBD1, 5 bases. Germline CDR1 and CDR2: ENHRY and SYGVKD. This CDR3 region has 14 residues. V lost 2 bases and J 4 bases, leaving 9 bases between the germline ends.

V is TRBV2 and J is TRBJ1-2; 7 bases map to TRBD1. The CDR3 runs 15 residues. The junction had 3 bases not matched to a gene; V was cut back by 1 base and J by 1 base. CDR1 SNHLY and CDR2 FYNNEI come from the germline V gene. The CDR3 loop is CASSEDGDSNYGYTF. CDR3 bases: TGTGCCAGCAGTGAAGATGGGGACAGTAACTATGGCTACACCTTC.

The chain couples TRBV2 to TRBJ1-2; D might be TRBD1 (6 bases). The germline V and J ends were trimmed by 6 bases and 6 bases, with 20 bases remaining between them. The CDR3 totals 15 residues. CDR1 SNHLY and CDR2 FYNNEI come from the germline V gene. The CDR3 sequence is CASSPTFTGINGYTF. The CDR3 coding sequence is TGTGCCAGCAGCCCCACCTTTACAGGGATAAATGGCTACACCTTC.

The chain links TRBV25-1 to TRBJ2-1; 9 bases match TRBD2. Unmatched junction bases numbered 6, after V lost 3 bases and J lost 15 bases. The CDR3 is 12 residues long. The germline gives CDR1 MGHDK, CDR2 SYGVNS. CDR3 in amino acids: CASSEHSGRWFF. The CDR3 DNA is TGTGCCAGCAGTGAGCATAGCGGGAGATGGTTCTTC. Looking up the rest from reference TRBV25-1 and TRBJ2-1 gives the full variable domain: EADIYQTPRYLVIGTGKKITLECSQTMGHDKMYWYQQDPGMELHLIHYSYGVNSTEKGDLSSESTVSRIRTEHFPLTLESARPSHTSQYLCASSEHSGRWFFGPGTRLTVL.

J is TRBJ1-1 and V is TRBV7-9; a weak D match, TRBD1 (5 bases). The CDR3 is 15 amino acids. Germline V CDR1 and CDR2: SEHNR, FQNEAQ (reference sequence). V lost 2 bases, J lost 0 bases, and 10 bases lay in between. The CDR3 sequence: CASSLRQGVNTEAFF. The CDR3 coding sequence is TGTGCCAGCAGCTTAAGACAAGGGGTGAACACTGAAGCTTTCTTT. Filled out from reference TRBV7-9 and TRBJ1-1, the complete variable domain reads DTGVSQNPRHKITKRGQNVTFRCDPISEHNRLYWYRQTLGQGPEFLTYFQNEAQLEKSRLLSDRFSAERPKGSFSTLEIQRTEQGDSAMYLCASSLRQGVNTEAFFGQGTRLTVV.

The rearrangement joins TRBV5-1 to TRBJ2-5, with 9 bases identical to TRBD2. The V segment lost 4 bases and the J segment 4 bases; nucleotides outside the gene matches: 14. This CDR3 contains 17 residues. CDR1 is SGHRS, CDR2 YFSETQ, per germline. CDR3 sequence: CASSIGGVAGVSETQYF. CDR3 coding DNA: TGCGCCAGCAGCATTGGTGGAGTAGCGGGAGTCTCAGAGACCCAGTACTTC.